These 2 T cell receptor beta chains originate from one sample sequenced in a study of CD8+ T cells in alopecia areata. Extracted from the samples, RNA was reverse transcribed into cDNA to serve as the sequencing template. Using immunoSEQ multiplex PCR, the repertoire was profiled, and TCRdb retains in-frame clones only, with some absent. The sample contains tens of thousands of clones, 45% to 55% of which appear only once. Sequences were derived from CD8+ T cells sorted from blood, sampled at week 0. Receptor source: a human donor with alopecia areata.

The chain carries TRBV14 and TRBJ2-1, with D perhaps matching TRBD2 (6 bases). Trimming removed 0 bases from V and 9 bases from J, with 18 bases in between. The CDR3 is made up of 16 amino acids. CDR1 SGHDN and CDR2 FVKESK come from the germline V gene. DNA of the CDR3: TGTGCCAGCAGCCAAGAAGATGCGGGGATGGCGGGTGAGCAGTTCTTC. Translating gives CASSQEDAGMAGEQFF.

The genes are TRBV19 and TRBJ2-1; TRBD2 aligns across 9 bases. The J segment lost 3 bases and the V segment lost 8 bases, leaving 5 bases of the junction unmatched. The CDR3 loop spans 14 amino acids. Germline assignment: CDR1 LNHDA and CDR2 SQIVND (reference sequence). The CDR3 reads CASRLAGVYNEQFF. CDR3 nucleotide sequence: TGTGCCAGTCGGTTAGCGGGGGTCTACAATGAGCAGTTCTTC.